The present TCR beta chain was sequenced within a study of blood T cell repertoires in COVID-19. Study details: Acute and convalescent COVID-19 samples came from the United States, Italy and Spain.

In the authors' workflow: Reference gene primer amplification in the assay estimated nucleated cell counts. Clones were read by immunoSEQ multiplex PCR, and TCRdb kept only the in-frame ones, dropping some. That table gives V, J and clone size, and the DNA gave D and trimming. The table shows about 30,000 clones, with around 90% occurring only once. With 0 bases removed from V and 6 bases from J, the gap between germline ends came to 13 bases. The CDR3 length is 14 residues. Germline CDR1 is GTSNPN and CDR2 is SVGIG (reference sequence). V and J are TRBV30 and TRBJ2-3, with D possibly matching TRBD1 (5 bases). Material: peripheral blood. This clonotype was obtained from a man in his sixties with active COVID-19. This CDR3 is CAWSVRGRSDTQYF. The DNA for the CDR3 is TGTGCCTGGAGTGTAAGGGGTAGAAGTGATACGCAGTATTTT.